This TCR beta chain was sequenced for a study of cytomegalovirus exposure and HLA in healthy donors. On the study more broadly: The use of the same platform for the 95 to 150 validation repertoires and the 550 to 850 first-cohort repertoires was reported by a later analysis.

Study-level points and caveats: 164 TCR beta chains were listed as cytomegalovirus-associated.

Germline CDR1 is SQVTM and CDR2 is ANQGSEA. The length of the CDR3 is 12 residues. The V gene lost 0 bases and the J gene lost 13 bases, with 15 bases spanning the gap. This clone has just a few counts. Its matching antigen is unknown. Produced via immunoSEQ multiplex PCR; TCRdb's table is partial and in-frame only. The sample contains 200,000 to 250,000 clones, around 80% of which appear only once. The receptor comes from a woman younger than 45 in good health and CMV-seropositive. Sequenced material: PBMCs. The gene calls are TRBV29-1 and TRBJ1-2; D may be TRBD1 (5 bases). This CDR3 reads CSVEEGTTQTTF. As DNA, the CDR3 is TGCAGCGTTGAAGAGGGGACTACTCAAACCACCTTC.